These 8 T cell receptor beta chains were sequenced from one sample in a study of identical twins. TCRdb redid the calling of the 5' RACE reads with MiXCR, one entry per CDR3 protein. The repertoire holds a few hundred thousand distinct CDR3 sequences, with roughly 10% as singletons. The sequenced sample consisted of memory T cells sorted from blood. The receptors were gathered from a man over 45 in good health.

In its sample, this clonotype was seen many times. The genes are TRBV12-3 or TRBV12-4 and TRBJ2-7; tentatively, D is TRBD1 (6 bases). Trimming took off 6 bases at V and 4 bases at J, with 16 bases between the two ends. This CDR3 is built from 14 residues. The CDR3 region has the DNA TGTGCCAGCAGCCTGGGACATCCACCTTACGAGCAGTACTTC. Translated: CASSLGHPPYEQYF.

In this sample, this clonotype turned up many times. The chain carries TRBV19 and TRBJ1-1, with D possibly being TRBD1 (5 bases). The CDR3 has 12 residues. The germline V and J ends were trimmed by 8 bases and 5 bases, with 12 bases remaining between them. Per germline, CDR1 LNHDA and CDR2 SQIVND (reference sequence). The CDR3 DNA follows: TGTGCCAGTCGCGGGGGGGGTACTGAAGCTTTCTTT. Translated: CASRGGGTEAFF. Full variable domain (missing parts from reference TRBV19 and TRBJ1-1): DGGITQSPKYLFRKEGQNVTLSCEQNLNHDAMYWYRQDPGQGLRLIYYSQIVNDFQKGDIAEGYSVSREKKESFPLTVTSAQKNPTAFYLCASRGGGTEAFFGQGTRLTVV.

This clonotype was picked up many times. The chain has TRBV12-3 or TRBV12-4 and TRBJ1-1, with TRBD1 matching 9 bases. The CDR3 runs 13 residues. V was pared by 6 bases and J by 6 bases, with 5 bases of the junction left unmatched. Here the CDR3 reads CASSGQGFPEAFF. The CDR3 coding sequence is TGTGCCAGCAGCGGACAGGGGTTCCCTGAAGCTTTCTTT.

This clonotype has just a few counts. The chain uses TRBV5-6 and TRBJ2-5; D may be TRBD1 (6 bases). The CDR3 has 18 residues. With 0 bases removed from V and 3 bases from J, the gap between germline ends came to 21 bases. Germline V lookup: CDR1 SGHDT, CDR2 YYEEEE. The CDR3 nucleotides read TGTGCCAGCAGCTTGGTGTTTAGAGGCAGGGGATTTGAAGAGACCCAGTACTTC. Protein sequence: CASSLVFRGRGFEETQYF. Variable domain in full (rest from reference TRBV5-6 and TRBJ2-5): DAGVTQSPTHLIKTRGQQVTLRCSPKSGHDTVSWYQQALGQGPQFIFQYYEEEERQRGNFPDRFSGHQFPNYSSELNVNALLLGDSALYLCASSLVFRGRGFEETQYFGPGTRLLVL.

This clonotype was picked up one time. CDR3 sequence (DNA): TGTGCCAGCAGCTTAGAGCTCCTAAATGAGCAGTTCTTC. Protein sequence: CASSLELLNEQFF. The chain joins TRBV11-2 to TRBJ2-1; no clear D gene. V lost 0 bases and J lost 7, with 7 bases in between. Germline V CDR1 and CDR2: SGHAT, FQNNGV. The CDR3 is made up of 13 amino acids.

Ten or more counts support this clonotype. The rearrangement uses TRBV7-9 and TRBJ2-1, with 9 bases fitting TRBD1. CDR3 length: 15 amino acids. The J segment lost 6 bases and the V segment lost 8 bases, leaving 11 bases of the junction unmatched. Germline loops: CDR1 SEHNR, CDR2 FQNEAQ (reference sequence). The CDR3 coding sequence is TGTGCCAGCGAAATCGGACAGGGGAACCGCAATGAGCAGTTCTTC. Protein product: CASEIGQGNRNEQFF.

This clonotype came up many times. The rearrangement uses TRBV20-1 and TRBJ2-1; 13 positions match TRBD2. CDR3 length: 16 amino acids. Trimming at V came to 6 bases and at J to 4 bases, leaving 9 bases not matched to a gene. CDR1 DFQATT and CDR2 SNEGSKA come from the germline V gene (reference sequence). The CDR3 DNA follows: TGCAGTGCCCAGACTAGCGGGAGGATGAGATACAATGAGCAGTTCTTC. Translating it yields CSAQTSGRMRYNEQFF.

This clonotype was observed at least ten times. CDR3 coding DNA: TGTGCCAGCAGCCAAAATGCGAGGGCGGAGTGGGAGACCCAGTACTTC. Translation: CASSQNARAEWETQYF. The chain recombines TRBV4-2 with TRBJ2-5; D possibly corresponds to TRBD2 (5 bases). The CDR3 totals 16 residues. CDR1 and CDR2 from the germline V gene are LGHNA and YNFKEQ. The ends were cut back, 2 bases at V and 5 bases at J, with 18 bases in the middle.